This T cell receptor (beta chain) is drawn from a study of blood T cells in healthy people across ages. Across the study: Every two T cells gave about one barcoded beta molecule via template switching.

It was with a sample-barcoded 5' primer and a J-beta primer mix that a second PCR of roughly 7 to 12 cycles was run. TCRdb fed the 5' RACE reads into MiXCR, producing one record per CDR3 protein. The data contain about 1.8 million distinct CDR3 sequences, 49% of them singletons. The length of the CDR3 is 16 residues. The germline V gene has CDR1 MNHEY and CDR2 SMNVEV (reference sequence). The V gene lost 8 bases and the J gene lost 0 bases, with 18 bases spanning the gap. Total RNA extracted from each sample amounted to at least 6 micrograms. Sequenced: blood. The TCR sequence derives from a woman in her thirties or forties in good health. The chain recombines TRBV27 with TRBJ2-3; D is possibly TRBD1 (5 bases). This CDR3 reads CASYLQGYGSTDTQYF. The CDR3 DNA follows: TGTGCCAGCTACCTTCAGGGTTACGGGAGCACAGATACGCAGTATTTT.